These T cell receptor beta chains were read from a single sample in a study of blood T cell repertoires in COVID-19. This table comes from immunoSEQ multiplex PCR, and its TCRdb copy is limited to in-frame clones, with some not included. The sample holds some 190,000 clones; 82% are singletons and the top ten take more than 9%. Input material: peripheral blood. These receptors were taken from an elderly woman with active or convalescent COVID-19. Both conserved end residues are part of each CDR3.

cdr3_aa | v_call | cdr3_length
CASSPRLEGGENSPLHF | TRBV18 | 17
CASRISGQDNGYTF | TRBV28 | 14
CASRPSKGAIGELFF | TRBV27 | 15
CATSDTGTYNEQFF | TRBV24-1 | 14
CASSSHGGPSLHRPYEQYF | TRBV27 | 19
CASTSPGGETQYF | TRBV6-5 | 13
CASSQYEGAREKLFF | TRBV3-1/TRBV3-2 | 15
CASSQARTGGRWAAGNTIYF | TRBV4-1 | 20
CASSVQGSHSSPLHF | TRBV9 | 15
CATSDPRQGGNTIYF | TRBV24-1 | 15
CASSLHPGKNNEQFF | TRBV28 | 15
CASSLVTTSSTEAFF | TRBV5-1 | 15
CASSRDRGNTIYF | TRBV7-8 | 13
CASSWKVAGGENEQFF | TRBV5-1 | 16
CAWSVMGGWYGYTF | TRBV30 | 14
CASSAAREEQFF | TRBV7-2 | 12
CASSSIIAVSSGNTIYF | TRBV4-1 | 17
CASSKRSRPGADTQYF | TRBV21-1 | 16